This TCR beta chain was profiled in a study of shared clonotypes between healthy human individuals. The germline CDR1 and CDR2 sequences are WNHNN and SYGVQD (reference sequence). This CDR3 is 13 amino acids long. Trimming removed 0 bases at V and 6 bases at J, with 7 bases between. Measured with immunoSEQ multiplex PCR; TCRdb has only the in-frame clones, and not every one. The sample holds some 2.3 million clones, 93% seen once. Sequenced sample: naive CD4+ T cells from PBMCs. Subset specified: CD45RA+ positively selected. The sequence derives from a man aged 18 to 35 in good health. Some clones in this sample may be carry-over from other donors' samples. The chain links TRBV10-1 to TRBJ2-3, with D unclear. The CDR3 DNA is TGCGCCAGCAGTGAGTCGATCATGGATACGCAGTATTTT. This sequence encodes CASSESIMDTQYF.